This T cell receptor beta chain originates from a study of T cell repertoires in cytomegalovirus infection. Across the whole study: Evidence of both CMV infection and a matching HLA type came from public TCR beta signatures.

Study conclusions and caveats: Based on cumulative public TCR beta family frequency, carriers of CMV plus the relevant HLA were identified.

A note on this clonotype: What it binds is unknown.

Each CDR3 protein gets one entry after TCRdb re-called the reads with MiXCR. This sample has about 310,000 distinct CDR3 sequences, with roughly 25% found just once. This specimen was cultured PBMCs, taken from culture after CMV antigen stimulation. The origin of this receptor is a human donor in good health (CMV status not recorded). Some clones in this sample may be carry-over from other donors' samples.

The CDR3 region is CASSTSSGNTGELFF. CDR3 nucleotides: TGTGCCAGCAGTACCTCTAGCGGAAATACCGGGGAGCTGTTTTTT. This chain links TRBV14 with TRBJ2-2; the match to TRBD2 covers 7 bases. The CDR3 runs to 15 residues. The V segment lost 6 bases and the J segment 5 bases; nucleotides outside the gene matches: 9. Germline V gene data show CDR1 as SGHDN and CDR2 as FVKESK. The variable domain in full, completed from reference TRBV14 and TRBJ2-2, reads EAGVTQFPSHSVIEKGQTVTLRCDPISGHDNLYWYRRVMGKEIKFLLHFVKESKQDESGMPNNRFLAERTGGTYSTLKVQPAELEDSGVYFCASSTSSGNTGELFFGEGSRLTVL.